Presented here are 8 T cell receptor beta chains from one specimen sequenced in a study of human thymus T cells. Corrective cardiac surgery supplied the resected thymus tissue. The protocol was immunoSEQ multiplex PCR, while the TCRdb copy is restricted to in-frame clones and leaves out a portion. The table includes some 80,000 clones, around 96% detected once. Sequenced sample: thymus tissue. All receptors come from a boy younger than two with a congenital heart defect but otherwise immunologically healthy.

The rearrangement links TRBV4-1 to TRBJ2-3, with TRBD2 as a possible D gene (5 bases). This CDR3 spans 15 amino acids. V dropped 0 bases and J dropped 3 bases, with 10 bases sitting between them. CDR1 is MGHRA, CDR2 YSYEKL, per germline. CDR3 coding DNA: TGCGCCAGCAGCCAAGAGGGGAGATTGACAGATACGCAGTATTTT. Translation: CASSQEGRLTDTQYF.

The gene calls are TRBV25-1 and TRBJ2-3, with TRBD1 identical over 7 bases. CDR1 MGHDK and CDR2 SYGVNS come from the germline V gene. There are 16 residues in the CDR3. Trimming at V came to 1 base and at J to 2 bases, leaving 6 bases not matched to a gene. CDR3: CASSESVTGNTDTQYF. The CDR3 DNA follows: TGTGCCAGCAGTGAATCGGTGACAGGGAACACAGATACGCAGTATTTT.

The chain uses TRBV5-1 and TRBJ2-1; 7 bases agree with TRBD2. This CDR3 region has 18 residues. V gave up 4 bases and J gave up 3 bases; unmatched junction bases: 16. Germline V gene lookup returns CDR1 SGHRS and CDR2 YFSETQ. As DNA, the CDR3 is TGCGCCAGCAGCCCCGGGGGGACTATGCACTTACTCTACAATGAGCAGTTCTTC. Residues: CASSPGGTMHLLYNEQFF.

The CDR3 sequence is CASRPKNNEQFF. CDR3 sequence (DNA): TGTGCCAGCAGGCCGAAGAACAATGAGCAGTTCTTC. This chain joins TRBV2 and TRBJ2-1; no definite D call. V shed 6 bases and J shed 5 bases, with 8 bases lying between them. This CDR3 has 12 amino acids. In germline, CDR1 is SNHLY, CDR2 FYNNEI.

This sequence joins TRBV7-2 and TRBJ2-5, with 12 bases aligning to TRBD2. V lost 4 bases to trimming and J lost 5 bases; unmatched junction nucleotides: 8. The V gene's germline CDR1 is SGHTA and CDR2 FQGNSA. This CDR3 has 16 amino acids. DNA of the CDR3: TGTGCCAGCAGCTGCCCCCCTAGCGGGAGGGGGGAGACCCAGTACTTC. Its translation is CASSCPPSGRGETQYF.

This clone was observed once. The chain uses TRBV5-5 and TRBJ1-1, with D tentatively TRBD1 (5 bases). V shed 3 bases and J shed 1 base, with 13 bases lying between them. The CDR3 runs 15 residues. Looked up from germline, CDR1 is SGHKS and CDR2 is YYEKEE (reference sequence). The CDR3 protein is CASSSEQVKNTEAFF. The CDR3 DNA reads as TGTGCCAGCAGCTCCGAACAGGTTAAGAACACTGAAGCTTTCTTT.

The chain carries TRBV29-1 and TRBJ1-2; 7 bases align to TRBD1. Unmatched junction bases numbered 15, after V lost 2 bases and J lost 0 bases. Germline-derived CDR1 and CDR2 are SQVTM and ANQGSEA. The CDR3 extends over 18 amino acids. The CDR3 region is CSVESRTGWEGSNYGYTF. CDR3 nucleotide sequence: TGCAGCGTTGAATCCCGGACAGGTTGGGAGGGATCTAACTATGGCTACACCTTC.

The rearrangement uses TRBV7-2 and TRBJ2-1, with 9 positions matching TRBD2. Per the germline V gene, CDR1 is SGHTA and CDR2 is FQGNSA. V lost 0 bases, J lost 5 bases, and 11 bases stayed unmatched. The CDR3 is 18 amino acids. In DNA, the CDR3 is TGTGCCAGCAGCTTAGCGCGTAGGACTAGCGACTTCGACAATGAGCAGTTCTTC. Translating gives CASSLARRTSDFDNEQFF. Looking up the rest from reference TRBV7-2 and TRBJ2-1 gives the full variable domain: GAGVSQSPSNKVTEKGKDVELRCDPISGHTALYWYRQSLGQGLEFLIYFQGNSAPDKSGLPSDRFSAERTGGSVSTLTIQRTQQEDSAVYLCASSLARRTSDFDNEQFFGPGTRLTVL.